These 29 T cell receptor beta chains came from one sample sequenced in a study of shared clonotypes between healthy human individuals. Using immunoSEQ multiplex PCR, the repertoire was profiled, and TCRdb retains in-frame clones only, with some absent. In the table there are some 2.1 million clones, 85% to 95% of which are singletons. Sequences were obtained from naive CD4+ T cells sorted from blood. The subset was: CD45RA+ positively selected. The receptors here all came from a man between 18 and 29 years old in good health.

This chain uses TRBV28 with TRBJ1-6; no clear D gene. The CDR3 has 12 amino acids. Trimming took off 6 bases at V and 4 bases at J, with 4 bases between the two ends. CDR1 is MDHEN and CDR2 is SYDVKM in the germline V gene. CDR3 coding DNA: TGTGCCAGCAGAACGTATAATTCACCCCTCCACTTT. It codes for CASRTYNSPLHF.

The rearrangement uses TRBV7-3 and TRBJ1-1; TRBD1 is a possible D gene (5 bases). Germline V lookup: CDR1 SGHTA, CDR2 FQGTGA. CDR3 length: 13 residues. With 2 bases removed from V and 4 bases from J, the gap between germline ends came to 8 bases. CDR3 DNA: TGTGCCAGCAGCTTATCAGGGAGCACTGAAGCTTTCTTT. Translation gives CASSLSGSTEAFF.

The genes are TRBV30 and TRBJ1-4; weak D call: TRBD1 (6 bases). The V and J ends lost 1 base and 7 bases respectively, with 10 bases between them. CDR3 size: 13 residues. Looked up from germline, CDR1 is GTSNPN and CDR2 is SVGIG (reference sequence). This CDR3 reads CAWSGPGVEKLFF. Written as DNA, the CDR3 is TGTGCCTGGAGTGGGCCAGGGGTTGAAAAACTGTTTTTT.

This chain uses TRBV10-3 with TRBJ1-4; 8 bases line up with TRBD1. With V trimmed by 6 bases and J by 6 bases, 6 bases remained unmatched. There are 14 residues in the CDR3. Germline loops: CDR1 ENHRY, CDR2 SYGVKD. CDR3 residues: CAISGQGKDEKLFF. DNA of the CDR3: TGTGCCATCAGCGGACAGGGAAAAGATGAAAAACTGTTTTTT.

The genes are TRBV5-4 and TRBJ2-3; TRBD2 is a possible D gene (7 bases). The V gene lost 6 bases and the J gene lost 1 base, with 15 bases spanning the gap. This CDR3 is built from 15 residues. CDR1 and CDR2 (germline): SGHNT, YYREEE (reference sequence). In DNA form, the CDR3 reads TGTGCCAGCACTATCGGGGGGCGAGGCACAGATACGCAGTATTTT. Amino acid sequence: CASTIGGRGTDTQYF.

The CDR3 loop is CASSLPPIMNTEAFF. The CDR3 nucleotides read TGTGCCAGCAGTTTACCCCCAATTATGAACACTGAAGCTTTCTTT. This chain uses TRBV28 with TRBJ1-1; D unclear. V gave up 2 bases and J gave up 0 bases, with 10 bases separating them. This CDR3 has 15 residues. Germline V lookup: CDR1 MDHEN, CDR2 SYDVKM.

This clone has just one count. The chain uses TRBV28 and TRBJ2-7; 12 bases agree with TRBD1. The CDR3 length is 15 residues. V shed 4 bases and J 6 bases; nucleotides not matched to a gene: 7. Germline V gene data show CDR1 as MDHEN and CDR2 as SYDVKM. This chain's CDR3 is CASSSPGTGGFEQYF. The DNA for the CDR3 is TGTGCCAGCAGTTCCCCCGGGACAGGGGGCTTCGAGCAGTACTTC.

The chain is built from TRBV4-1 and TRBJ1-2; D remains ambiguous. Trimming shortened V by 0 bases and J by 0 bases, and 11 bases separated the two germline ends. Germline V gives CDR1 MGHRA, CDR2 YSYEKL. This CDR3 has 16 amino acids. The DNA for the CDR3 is TGCGCCAGCAGCCAAGATAGGGTGACACCTAACTATGGCTACACCTTC. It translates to CASSQDRVTPNYGYTF.

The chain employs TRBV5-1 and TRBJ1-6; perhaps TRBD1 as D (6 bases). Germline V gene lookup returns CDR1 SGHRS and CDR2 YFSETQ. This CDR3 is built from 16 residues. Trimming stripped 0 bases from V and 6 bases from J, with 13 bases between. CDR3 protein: CASSLVAGVTNSPLHF. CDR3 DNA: TGCGCCAGCAGCTTGGTCGCAGGGGTAACTAATTCACCCCTCCACTTT. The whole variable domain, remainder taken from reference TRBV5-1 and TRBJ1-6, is KAGVTQTPRYLIKTRGQQVTLSCSPISGHRSVSWYQQTPGQGLQFLFEYFSETQRNKGNFPGRFSGRQFSNSRSEMNVSTLELGDSALYLCASSLVAGVTNSPLHFGNGTRLTVT.

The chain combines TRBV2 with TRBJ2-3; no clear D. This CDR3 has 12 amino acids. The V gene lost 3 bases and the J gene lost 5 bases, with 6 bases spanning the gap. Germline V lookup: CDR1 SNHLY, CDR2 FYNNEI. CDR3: CASSEAVDTQYF. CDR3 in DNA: TGTGCCAGCAGTGAGGCAGTAGATACGCAGTATTTT.

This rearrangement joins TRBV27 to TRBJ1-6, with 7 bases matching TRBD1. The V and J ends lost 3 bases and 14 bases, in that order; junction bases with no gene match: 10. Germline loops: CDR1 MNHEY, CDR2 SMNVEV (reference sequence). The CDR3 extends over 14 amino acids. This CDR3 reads CASSFNQGGWALHF. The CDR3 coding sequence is TGTGCCAGCAGTTTTAACCAAGGGGGCTGGGCCCTCCACTTT.

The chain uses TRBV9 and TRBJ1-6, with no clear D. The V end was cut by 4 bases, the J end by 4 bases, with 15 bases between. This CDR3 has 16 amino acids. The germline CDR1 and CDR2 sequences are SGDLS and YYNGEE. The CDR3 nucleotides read TGTGCCAGCAGCCCAACAGAGGGTCGGTATAATTCACCCCTCCACTTT. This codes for CASSPTEGRYNSPLHF.

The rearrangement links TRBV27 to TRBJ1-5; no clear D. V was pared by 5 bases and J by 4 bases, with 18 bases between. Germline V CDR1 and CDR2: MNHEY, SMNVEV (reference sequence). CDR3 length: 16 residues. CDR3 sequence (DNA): TGTGCCAGCAGTCCCCCGACGCCGATATGGAATCAGCCCCAGCATTTT. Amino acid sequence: CASSPPTPIWNQPQHF.

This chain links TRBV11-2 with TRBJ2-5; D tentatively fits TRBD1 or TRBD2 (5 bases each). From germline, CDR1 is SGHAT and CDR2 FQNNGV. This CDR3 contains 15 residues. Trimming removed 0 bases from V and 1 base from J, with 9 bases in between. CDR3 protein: CASSLEGLAQETQYF. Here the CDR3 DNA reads TGTGCCAGCAGCTTAGAGGGGCTAGCCCAAGAGACCCAGTACTTC.

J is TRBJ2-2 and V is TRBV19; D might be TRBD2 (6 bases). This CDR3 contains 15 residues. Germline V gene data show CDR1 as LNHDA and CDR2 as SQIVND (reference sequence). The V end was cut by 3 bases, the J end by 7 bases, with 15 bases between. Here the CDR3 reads CASSIEGGLGGELFF. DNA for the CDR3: TGTGCCAGTAGTATTGAGGGAGGATTAGGCGGGGAGCTGTTTTTT.

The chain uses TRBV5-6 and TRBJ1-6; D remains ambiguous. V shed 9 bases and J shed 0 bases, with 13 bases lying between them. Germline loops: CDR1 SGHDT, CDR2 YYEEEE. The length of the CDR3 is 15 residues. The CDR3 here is CATRGRSSYNSPLHF. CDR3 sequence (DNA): TGTGCCACCCGAGGTCGCAGCTCCTATAATTCACCCCTCCACTTT.

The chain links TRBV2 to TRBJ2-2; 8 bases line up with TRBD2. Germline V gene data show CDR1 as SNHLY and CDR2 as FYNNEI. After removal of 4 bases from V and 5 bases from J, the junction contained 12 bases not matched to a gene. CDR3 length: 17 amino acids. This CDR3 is CASSATGTRGGTGELFF. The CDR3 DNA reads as TGTGCCAGCAGTGCTACCGGGACTAGGGGCGGAACCGGGGAGCTGTTTTTT.

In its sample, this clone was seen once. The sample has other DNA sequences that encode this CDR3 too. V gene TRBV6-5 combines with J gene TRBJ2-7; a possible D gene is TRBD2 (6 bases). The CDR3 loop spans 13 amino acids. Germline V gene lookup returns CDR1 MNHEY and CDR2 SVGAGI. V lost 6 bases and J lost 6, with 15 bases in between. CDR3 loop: CASRDYLGSEQYF. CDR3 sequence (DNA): TGTGCCAGCAGGGACTATTTAGGCTCCGAGCAGTACTTC.

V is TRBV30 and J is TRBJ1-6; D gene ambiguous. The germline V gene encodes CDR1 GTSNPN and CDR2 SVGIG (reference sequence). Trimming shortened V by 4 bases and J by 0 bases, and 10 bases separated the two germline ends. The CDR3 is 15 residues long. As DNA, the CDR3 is TGTGCCTGGAACCGAGAGAGCTCCTATAATTCACCCCTCCACTTT. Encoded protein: CAWNRESSYNSPLHF. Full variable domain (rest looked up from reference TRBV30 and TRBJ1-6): SQTIHQWPATLVQPVGSPLSLECTVEGTSNPNLYWYRQAAGRGLQLLFYSVGIGQISSEVPQNLSASRPQDRQFILSSKKLLLSDSGFYLCAWNRESSYNSPLHFGNGTRLTVT.

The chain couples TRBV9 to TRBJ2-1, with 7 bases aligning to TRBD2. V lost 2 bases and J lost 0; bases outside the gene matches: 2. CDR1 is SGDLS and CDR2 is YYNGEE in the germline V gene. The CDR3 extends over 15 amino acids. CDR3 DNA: TGTGCCAGCAGCGTGTTAGCGGGCTCCTACAATGAGCAGTTCTTC. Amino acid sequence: CASSVLAGSYNEQFF.

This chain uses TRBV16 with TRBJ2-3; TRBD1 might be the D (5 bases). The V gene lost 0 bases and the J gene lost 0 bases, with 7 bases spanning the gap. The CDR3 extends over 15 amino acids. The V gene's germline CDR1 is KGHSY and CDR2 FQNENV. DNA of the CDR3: TGTGCCAGCAGCCAATCGGGGCAGAGCACAGATACGCAGTATTTT. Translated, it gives CASSQSGQSTDTQYF.

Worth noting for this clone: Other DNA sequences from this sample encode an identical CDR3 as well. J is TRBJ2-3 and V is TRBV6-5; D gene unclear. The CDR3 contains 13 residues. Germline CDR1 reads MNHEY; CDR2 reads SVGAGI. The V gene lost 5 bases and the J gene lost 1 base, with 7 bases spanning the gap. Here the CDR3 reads CASSRTRTDTQYF. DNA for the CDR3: TGTGCCAGCAGTCGGACCCGCACAGATACGCAGTATTTT.

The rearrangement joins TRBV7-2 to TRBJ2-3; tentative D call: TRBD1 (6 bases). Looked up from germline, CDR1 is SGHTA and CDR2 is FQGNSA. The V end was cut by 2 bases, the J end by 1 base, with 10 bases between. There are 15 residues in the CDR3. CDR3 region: CASSLYRAGTDTQYF. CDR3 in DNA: TGTGCCAGCAGCTTATACAGGGCTGGCACAGATACGCAGTATTTT.

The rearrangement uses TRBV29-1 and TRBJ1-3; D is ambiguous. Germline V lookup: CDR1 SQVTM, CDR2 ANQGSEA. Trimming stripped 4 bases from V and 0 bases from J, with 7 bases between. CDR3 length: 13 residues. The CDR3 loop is CSVGGDSGNTIYF. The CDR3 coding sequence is TGCAGCGTTGGAGGCGACTCTGGAAACACCATATATTTT.

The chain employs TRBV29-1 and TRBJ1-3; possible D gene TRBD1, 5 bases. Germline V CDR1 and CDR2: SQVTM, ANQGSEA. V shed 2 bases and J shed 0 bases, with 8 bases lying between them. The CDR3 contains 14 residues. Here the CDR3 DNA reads TGCAGCGTTGAAACAGGCGCCTCTGGAAACACCATATATTTT. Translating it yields CSVETGASGNTIYF.

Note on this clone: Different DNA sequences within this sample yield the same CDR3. The CDR3 sequence is CSVRTGGRYEQYF. The DNA for the CDR3 is TGCAGCGTAAGAACAGGGGGACGGTACGAGCAGTACTTC. The chain carries TRBV29-1 and TRBJ2-7; 8 bases align to TRBD1. The trim removed 6 bases at V and 4 bases at J, leaving 8 bases unmatched. The CDR3 has 13 residues. Germline CDR1 reads SQVTM; CDR2 reads ANQGSEA.

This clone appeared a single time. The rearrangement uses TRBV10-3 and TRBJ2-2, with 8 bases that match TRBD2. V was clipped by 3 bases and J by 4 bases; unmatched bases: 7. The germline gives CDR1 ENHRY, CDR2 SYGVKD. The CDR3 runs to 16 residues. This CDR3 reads CAISEQRGGTTGELFF. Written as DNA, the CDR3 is TGTGCCATCAGTGAACAACGGGGGGGCACCACCGGGGAGCTGTTTTTT.

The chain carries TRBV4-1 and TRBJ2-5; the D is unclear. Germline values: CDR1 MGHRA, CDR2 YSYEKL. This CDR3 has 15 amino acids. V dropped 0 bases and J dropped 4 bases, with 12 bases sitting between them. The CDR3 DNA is TGCGCCAGCAGCCAAGAATTCTGGGGAAGAGAGACCCAGTACTTC. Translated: CASSQEFWGRETQYF.

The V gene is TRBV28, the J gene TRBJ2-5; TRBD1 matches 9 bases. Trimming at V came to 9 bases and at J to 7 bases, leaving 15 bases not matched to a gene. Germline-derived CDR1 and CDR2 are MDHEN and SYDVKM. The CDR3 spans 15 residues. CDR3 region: CASLKTGGPDRTQYF. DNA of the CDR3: TGTGCCAGTCTAAAAACAGGGGGCCCTGACAGGACCCAGTACTTC.